This T cell receptor beta chain was identified in a study of CD8+ T cells in alopecia areata. Study details: Tofacitinib therapy took 6 to 18 months; 6 months off drug came after. Findings of the study overall: Among the cells sequenced in scalp samples are also the resident alphabeta T cells of normal skin.

From germline, CDR1 is LNHNV and CDR2 YYDKDF (reference sequence). CDR3 length: 20 amino acids. The V and J ends lost 0 bases and 0 bases, in that order; junction bases with no gene match: 8. On this clone itself: What it binds is unknown.

Peripheral blood and lesional scalp punch biopsies were taken from alopecia areata patients. Starting from PBMCs, sorting isolated CD4+ and CD8+ T cells. cDNA serving as the sequencing template came from extracted, reverse transcribed RNA. The method was immunoSEQ multiplex PCR; TCRdb's version includes in-frame clones alone and lacks a portion of them. Among approximately 180,000 clones listed, less than 80% were seen once. Source: CD8+ T cells sorted from blood, taken at week 0. The TCR originated in a human donor with alopecia areata. The V call is TRBV15, the J call TRBJ2-2; 12 bases agree with TRBD1. The CDR3 sequence: CATSRDTPGTGGTNTGELFF. CDR3 nucleotides: TGTGCCACCAGCAGAGATACGCCCGGGACAGGGGGCACGAACACCGGGGAGCTGTTTTTT. The full variable domain, with the rest looked up from reference TRBV15 and TRBJ2-2, is DAMVIQNPRYQVTQFGKPVTLSCSQTLNHNVMYWYQQKSSQAPKLLFHYYDKDFNNEADTPDNFQSRRPNTSFCFLDIRSPGLGDTAMYLCATSRDTPGTGGTNTGELFFGEGSRLTVL.